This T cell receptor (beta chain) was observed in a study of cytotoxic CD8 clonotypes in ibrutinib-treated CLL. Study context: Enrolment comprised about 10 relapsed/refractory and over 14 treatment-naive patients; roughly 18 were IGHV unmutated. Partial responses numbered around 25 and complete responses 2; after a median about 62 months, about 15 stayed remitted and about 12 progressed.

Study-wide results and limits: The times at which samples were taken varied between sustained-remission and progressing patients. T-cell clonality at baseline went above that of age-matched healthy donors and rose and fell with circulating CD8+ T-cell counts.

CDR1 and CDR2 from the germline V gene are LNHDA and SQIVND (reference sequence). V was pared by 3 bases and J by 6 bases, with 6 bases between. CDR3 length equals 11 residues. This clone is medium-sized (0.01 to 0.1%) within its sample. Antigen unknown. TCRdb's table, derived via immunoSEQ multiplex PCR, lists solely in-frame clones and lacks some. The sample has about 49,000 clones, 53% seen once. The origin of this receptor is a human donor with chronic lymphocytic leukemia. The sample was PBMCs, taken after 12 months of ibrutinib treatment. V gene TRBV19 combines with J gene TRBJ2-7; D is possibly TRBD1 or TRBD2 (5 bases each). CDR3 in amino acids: CASSMGREQYF. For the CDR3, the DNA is TGTGCCAGTAGTATGGGACGCGAGCAGTACTTC.